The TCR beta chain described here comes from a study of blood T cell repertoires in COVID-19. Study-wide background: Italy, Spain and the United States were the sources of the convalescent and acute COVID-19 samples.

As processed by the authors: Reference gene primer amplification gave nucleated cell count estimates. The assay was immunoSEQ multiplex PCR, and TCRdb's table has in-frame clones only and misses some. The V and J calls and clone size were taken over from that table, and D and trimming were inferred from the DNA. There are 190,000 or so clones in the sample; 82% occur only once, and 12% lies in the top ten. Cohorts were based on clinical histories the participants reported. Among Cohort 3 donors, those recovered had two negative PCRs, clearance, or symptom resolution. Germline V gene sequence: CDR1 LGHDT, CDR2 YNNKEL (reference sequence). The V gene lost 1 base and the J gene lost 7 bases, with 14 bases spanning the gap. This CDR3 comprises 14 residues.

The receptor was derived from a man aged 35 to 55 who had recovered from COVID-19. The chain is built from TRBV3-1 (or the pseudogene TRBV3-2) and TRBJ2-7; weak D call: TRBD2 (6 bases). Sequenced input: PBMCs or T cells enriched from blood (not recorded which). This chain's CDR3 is CASSQVIGREEQYV. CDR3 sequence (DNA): TGTGCCAGCAGCCAAGTAATAGGGCGGGAAGAGCAGTACGTC.